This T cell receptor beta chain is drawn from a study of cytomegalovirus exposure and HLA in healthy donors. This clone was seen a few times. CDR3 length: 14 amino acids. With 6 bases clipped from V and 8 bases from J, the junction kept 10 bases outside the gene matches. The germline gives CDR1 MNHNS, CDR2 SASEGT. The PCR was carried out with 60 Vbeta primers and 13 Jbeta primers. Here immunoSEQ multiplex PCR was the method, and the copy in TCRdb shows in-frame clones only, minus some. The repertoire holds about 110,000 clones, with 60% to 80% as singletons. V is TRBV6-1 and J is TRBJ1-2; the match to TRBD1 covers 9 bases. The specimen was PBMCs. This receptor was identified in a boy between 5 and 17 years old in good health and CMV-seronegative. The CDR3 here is CASRLGQGAEGYTF. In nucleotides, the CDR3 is TGTGCCAGCAGGCTGGGACAGGGTGCGGAAGGCTACACCTTC.